Included here is one T cell receptor (beta chain) sequence, with context. Other DNA sequences from this sample encode an identical CDR3 as well. The data are from a study of shared clonotypes between healthy human individuals. Clones were read by immunoSEQ multiplex PCR, and TCRdb kept only the in-frame ones, dropping some. The sample consists of millions of clones, 85% to 95% of them appearing once. The CDR3 loop spans 13 amino acids. The germline V gene has CDR1 SGHRS and CDR2 YFSETQ. The V end was cut by 0 bases, the J end by 2 bases, with 6 bases between. The chain links TRBV5-1 to TRBJ2-7; no clear D gene. Sequencing was performed on naive CD4+ T cells from PBMCs. Subset described: CD45RA+ positively selected. This TCR was sampled from a man between 18 and 35 years old in good health. Some clones in this sample may be carry-over from other donors' samples. The CDR3 sequence: CASSLDRAYEQYF. The CDR3 nucleotides read TGCGCCAGCAGCTTGGACCGTGCCTACGAGCAGTACTTC.